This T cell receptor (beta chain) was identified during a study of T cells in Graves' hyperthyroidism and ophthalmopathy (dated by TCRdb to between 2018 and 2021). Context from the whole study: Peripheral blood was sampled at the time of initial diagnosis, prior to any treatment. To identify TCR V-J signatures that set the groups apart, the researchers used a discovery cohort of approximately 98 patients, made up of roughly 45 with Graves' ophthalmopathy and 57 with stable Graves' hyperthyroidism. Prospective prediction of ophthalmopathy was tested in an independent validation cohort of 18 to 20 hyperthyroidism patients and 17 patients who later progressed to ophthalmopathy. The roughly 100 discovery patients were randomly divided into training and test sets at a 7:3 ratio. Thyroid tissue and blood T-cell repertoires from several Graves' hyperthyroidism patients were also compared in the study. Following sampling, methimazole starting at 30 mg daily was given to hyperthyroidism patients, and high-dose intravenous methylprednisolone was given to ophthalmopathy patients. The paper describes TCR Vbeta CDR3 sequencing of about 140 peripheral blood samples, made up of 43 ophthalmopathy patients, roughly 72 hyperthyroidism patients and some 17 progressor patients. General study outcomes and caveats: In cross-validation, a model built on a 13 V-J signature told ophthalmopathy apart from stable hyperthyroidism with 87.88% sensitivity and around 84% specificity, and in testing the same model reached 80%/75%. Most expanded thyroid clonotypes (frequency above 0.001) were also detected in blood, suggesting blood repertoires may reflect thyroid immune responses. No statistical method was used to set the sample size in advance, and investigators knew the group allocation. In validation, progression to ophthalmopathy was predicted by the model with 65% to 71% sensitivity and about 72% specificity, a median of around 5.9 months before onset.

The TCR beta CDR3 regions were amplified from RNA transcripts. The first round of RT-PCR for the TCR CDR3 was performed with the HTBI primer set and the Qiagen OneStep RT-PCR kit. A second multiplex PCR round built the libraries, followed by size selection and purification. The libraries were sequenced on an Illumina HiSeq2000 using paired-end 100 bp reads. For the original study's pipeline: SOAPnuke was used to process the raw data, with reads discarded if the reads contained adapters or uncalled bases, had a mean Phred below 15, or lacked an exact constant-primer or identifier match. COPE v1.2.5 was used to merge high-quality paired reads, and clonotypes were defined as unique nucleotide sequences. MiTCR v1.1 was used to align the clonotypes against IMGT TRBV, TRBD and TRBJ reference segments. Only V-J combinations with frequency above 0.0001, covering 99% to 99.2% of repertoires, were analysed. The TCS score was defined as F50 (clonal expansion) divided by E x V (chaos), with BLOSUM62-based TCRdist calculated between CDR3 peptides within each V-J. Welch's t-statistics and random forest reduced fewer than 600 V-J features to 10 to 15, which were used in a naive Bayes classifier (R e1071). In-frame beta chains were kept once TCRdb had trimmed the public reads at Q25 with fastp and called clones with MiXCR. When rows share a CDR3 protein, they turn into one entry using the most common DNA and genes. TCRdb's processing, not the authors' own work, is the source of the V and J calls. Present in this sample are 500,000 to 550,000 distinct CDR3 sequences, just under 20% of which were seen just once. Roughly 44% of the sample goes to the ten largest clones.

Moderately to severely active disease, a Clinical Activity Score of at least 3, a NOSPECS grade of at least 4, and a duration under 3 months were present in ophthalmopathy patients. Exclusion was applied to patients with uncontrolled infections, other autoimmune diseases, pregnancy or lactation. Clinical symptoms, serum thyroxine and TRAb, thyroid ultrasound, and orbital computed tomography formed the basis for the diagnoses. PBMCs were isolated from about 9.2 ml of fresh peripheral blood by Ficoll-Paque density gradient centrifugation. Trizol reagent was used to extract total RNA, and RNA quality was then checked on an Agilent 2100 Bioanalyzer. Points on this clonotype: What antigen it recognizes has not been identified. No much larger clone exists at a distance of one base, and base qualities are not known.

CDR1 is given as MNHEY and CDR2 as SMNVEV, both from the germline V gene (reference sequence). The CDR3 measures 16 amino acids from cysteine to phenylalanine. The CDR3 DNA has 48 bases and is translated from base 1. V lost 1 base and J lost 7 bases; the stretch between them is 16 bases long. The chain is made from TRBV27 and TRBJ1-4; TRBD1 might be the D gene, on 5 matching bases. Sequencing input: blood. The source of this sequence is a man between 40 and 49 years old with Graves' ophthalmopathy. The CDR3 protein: CASSLWPDRKGEKLFF. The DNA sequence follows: TGTGCCAGCAGTTTATGGCCAGACAGAAAAGGTGAAAAACTGTTTTTT.